This entry lists 11 T cell receptor beta chains sequenced from one sample in a study of beta chain features in type 1 diabetes (dated by TCRdb to about 2018). Library generation was performed with the immunoSEQ multiplex PCR assay. The entire isolated RNA was reverse transcribed using the High Capacity cDNA Reverse Transcription Kit, and thus expressed TCRB transcripts were sequenced. TCRdb obtained this table from immuneACCESS and retained in-frame rearrangements with V and J assigned. These tables miss some clones; where compared with another copy, unresolved V genes account for less than half of the shortfall, and the remainder is unexplained. This sample has fewer than 250,000 clones in its table, and 68% of those were observed once. The ten largest clones add up to about 0.051% of the sample. The sequenced sample was naive CD4+ T cells from blood. What this sample's cell subset or site label stands for: true naive CD4+ T cells. Receptors were obtained from a man under 40 in good health.

V is TRBV29-1 and J is TRBJ2-1; D ambiguous. This CDR3 comprises 12 residues. Per the germline V gene, CDR1 is SQVTM and CDR2 is ANQGSEA. The V and J ends lost 6 bases and 5 bases respectively, with 11 bases between them. CDR3 bases: TGCAGCGTGGGAAGCTACAACAATGAGCAGTTCTTC. Protein: CSVGSYNNEQFF.

The J gene is TRBJ2-7, the V gene TRBV13; no clear D gene. The V and J ends lost 2 bases and 1 base respectively, with 9 bases between them. Germline-derived CDR1 and CDR2 are PRHDT and FYEKMQ (reference sequence). The CDR3 loop spans 14 amino acids. This CDR3 is CASSLITDSYEQYF. The CDR3 DNA sequence: TGTGCCAGCAGCTTAATCACAGATTCCTACGAGCAGTACTTC.

This sequence joins TRBV7-2 and TRBJ2-1; possible D gene TRBD1, 6 bases. CDR1 is SGHTA and CDR2 is FQGNSA in the germline V gene. The CDR3 loop spans 12 amino acids. The germline V and J ends were trimmed by 8 bases and 6 bases, with 11 bases remaining between them. The CDR3 region is CASGKGGNEQFF. The CDR3 nucleotides read TGTGCCAGCGGCAAAGGGGGCAATGAGCAGTTCTTC. The full variable domain, with the rest looked up from reference TRBV7-2 and TRBJ2-1, is GAGVSQSPSNKVTEKGKDVELRCDPISGHTALYWYRQSLGQGLEFLIYFQGNSAPDKSGLPSDRFSAERTGGSVSTLTIQRTQQEDSAVYLCASGKGGNEQFFGPGTRLTVL.

The V gene is TRBV5-1, the J gene TRBJ2-5; tentative D call: TRBD2 (5 bases). The CDR3 has 14 residues. V was pared by 5 bases and J by 2 bases, with 13 bases between. Germline CDR1 is SGHRS and CDR2 is YFSETQ. CDR3 sequence reads: CASSSRSAQETQYF. The CDR3 DNA reads TGCGCCAGCAGTTCTCGTAGCGCTCAAGAGACCCAGTACTTC.

The J gene is TRBJ2-7, the V gene TRBV6-6; D is ambiguous. The CDR3 covers 12 residues. Germline CDR1 is MNHNY and CDR2 is SVGAGI (reference sequence). V lost 4 bases and J 1 base, leaving 5 bases between the germline ends. The CDR3 nucleotides read TGTGCCAGCAGTTTGGGTTCCTACGAGCAGTACTTC. This encodes CASSLGSYEQYF.

CDR3 region: CASSLGNSYEQYF. CDR3 nucleotides: TGTGCCAGCAGTTTGGGGAACTCCTACGAGCAGTACTTC. The V gene is TRBV27, the J gene TRBJ2-7, with D uncertain. Germline loops: CDR1 MNHEY, CDR2 SMNVEV (reference sequence). V lost 3 bases and J 0 bases, leaving 6 bases between the germline ends. This CDR3 has 13 residues.

The chain links TRBV27 to TRBJ2-7; TRBD1 aligns across 8 bases. There are 15 residues in the CDR3. Losses at the gene ends were 5 bases for V and 0 bases for J; bases not matched to a gene: 6. Germline assignment: CDR1 MNHEY and CDR2 SMNVEV (reference sequence). CDR3 nucleotides: TGTGCCAGCAGTCCCCTGGACAGGGACTCCTACGAGCAGTACTTC. This gives the protein CASSPLDRDSYEQYF.

The J gene is TRBJ2-3, the V gene TRBV29-1, with D perhaps matching TRBD1 or TRBD2 (5 bases each). Per germline, CDR1 SQVTM and CDR2 ANQGSEA. Trimming removed 3 bases at V and 7 bases at J, with 11 bases between. CDR3 length equals 12 residues. The CDR3 here is CSVDTEGYTQYF. In nucleotides, the CDR3 is TGCAGCGTTGATACTGAGGGGTATACGCAGTATTTT.

This rearrangement joins TRBV30 to TRBJ2-1; 11 nucleotides align to TRBD2. The germline V gene encodes CDR1 GTSNPN and CDR2 SVGIG (reference sequence). This CDR3 has 15 residues. Losses at the gene ends were 0 bases for V and 6 bases for J; bases not matched to a gene: 4. In DNA form, the CDR3 reads TGTGCCTGGAGTGTACTAGCGGGGGTCTTCAATGAGCAGTTCTTC. Translating gives CAWSVLAGVFNEQFF.

This clone was recorded a few times. This sequence joins TRBV29-1 and TRBJ2-7; 8 bases are a match to TRBD1. The CDR3 sequence is 14 residues long. The germline V gene encodes CDR1 SQVTM and CDR2 ANQGSEA. With 6 bases clipped from V and 3 bases from J, the junction kept 10 bases outside the gene matches. CDR3: CSVATGTGYYEQYF. The CDR3 DNA reads as TGCAGCGTCGCAACCGGGACAGGTTACTACGAGCAGTACTTC.

The V call is TRBV30, the J call TRBJ1-4; D is possibly TRBD1 (6 bases). Looked up from germline, CDR1 is GTSNPN and CDR2 is SVGIG (reference sequence). Trimming removed 3 bases at V and 7 bases at J, with 15 bases between. CDR3 length equals 14 residues. The CDR3 DNA sequence: TGTGCCTGGAGGCCCCAGGGGTCGCGTGAAAAACTGTTTTTT. Translating it yields CAWRPQGSREKLFF.